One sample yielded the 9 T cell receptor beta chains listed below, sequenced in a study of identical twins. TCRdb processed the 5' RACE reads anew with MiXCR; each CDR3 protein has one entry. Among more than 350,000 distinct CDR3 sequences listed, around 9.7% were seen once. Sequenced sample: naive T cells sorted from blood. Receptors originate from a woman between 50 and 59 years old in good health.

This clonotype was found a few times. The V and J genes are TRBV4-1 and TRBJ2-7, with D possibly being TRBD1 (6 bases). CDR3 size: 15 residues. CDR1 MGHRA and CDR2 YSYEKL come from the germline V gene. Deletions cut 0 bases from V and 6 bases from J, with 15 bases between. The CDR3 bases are TGCGCCAGCAGCCAAGATCTTACAGGGTTCGGCGAGCAGTACGTC. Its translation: CASSQDLTGFGEQYV.

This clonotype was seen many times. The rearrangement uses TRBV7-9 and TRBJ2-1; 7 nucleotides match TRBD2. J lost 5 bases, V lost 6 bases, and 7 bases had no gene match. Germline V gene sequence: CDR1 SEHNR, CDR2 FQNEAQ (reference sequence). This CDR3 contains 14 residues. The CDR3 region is CASSGLAGHNEQFF. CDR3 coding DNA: TGTGCCAGCAGTGGCTTAGCGGGCCACAATGAGCAGTTCTTC. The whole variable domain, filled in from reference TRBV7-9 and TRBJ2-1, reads DTGVSQNPRHKITKRGQNVTFRCDPISEHNRLYWYRQTLGQGPEFLTYFQNEAQLEKSRLLSDRFSAERPKGSFSTLEIQRTEQGDSAMYLCASSGLAGHNEQFFGPGTRLTVL.

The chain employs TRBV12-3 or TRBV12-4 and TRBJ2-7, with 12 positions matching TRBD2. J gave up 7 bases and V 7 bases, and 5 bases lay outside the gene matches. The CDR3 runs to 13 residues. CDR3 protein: CASNLAGGGEQYF. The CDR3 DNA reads TGTGCCAGCAACCTAGCGGGAGGGGGAGAGCAGTACTTC.

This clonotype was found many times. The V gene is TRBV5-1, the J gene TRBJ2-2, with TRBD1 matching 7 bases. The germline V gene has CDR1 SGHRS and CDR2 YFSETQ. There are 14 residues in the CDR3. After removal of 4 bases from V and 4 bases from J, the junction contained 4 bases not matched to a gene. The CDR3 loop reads CASSLRTGTGELFF. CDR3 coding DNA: TGCGCCAGCAGCCTGAGGACAGGCACCGGGGAGCTGTTTTTT.

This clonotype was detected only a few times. Here the CDR3 reads CASSSDRRTDDYEQYF. CDR3 sequence (DNA): TGTGCCAGCAGCTCGGACAGACGGACAGACGACTACGAGCAGTACTTC. The rearrangement uses TRBV7-9 and TRBJ2-7, with D possibly matching TRBD1 (6 bases). Germline CDR1 is SEHNR and CDR2 is FQNEAQ (reference sequence). CDR3 size: 16 residues. The ends were cut back, 4 bases at V and 3 bases at J, with 19 bases in the middle.

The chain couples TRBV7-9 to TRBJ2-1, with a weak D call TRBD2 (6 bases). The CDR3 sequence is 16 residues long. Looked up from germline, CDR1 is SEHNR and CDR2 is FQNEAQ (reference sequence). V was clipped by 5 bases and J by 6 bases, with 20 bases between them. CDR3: CASSAGAGSLGNEQFF. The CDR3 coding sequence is TGTGCCAGCAGCGCTGGAGCGGGTTCGTTGGGCAATGAGCAGTTCTTC.

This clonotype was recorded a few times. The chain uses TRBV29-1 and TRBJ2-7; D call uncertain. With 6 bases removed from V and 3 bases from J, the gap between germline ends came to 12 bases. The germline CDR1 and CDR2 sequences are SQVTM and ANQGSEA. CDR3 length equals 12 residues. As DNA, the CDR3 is TGCAGCGTCCTATCAACTGTCTACGAGCAGTACTTC. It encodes CSVLSTVYEQYF.

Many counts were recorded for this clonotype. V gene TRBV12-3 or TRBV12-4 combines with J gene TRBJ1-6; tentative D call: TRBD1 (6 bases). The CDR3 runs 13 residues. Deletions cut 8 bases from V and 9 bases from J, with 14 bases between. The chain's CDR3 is CASSGQGSSPLHF. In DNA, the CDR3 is TGTGCCAGCTCCGGGCAGGGGAGTTCACCCCTCCACTTT.

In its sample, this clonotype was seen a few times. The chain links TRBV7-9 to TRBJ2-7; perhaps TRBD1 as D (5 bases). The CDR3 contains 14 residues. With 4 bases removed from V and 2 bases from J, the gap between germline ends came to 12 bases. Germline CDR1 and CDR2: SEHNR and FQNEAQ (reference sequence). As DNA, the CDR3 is TGTGCCAGCAGCTCAGACAGAAAGACCTACGAGCAGTACTTC. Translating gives CASSSDRKTYEQYF. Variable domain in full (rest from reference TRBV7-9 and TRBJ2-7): DTGVSQNPRHKITKRGQNVTFRCDPISEHNRLYWYRQTLGQGPEFLTYFQNEAQLEKSRLLSDRFSAERPKGSFSTLEIQRTEQGDSAMYLCASSSDRKTYEQYFGPGTRLTVT.